Following are 16 T cell receptor beta chains from one sample sequenced in a study of molecular identifiers for immune sequencing clone quantification. TCRdb called the PCR reads again in MiXCR, with one record for every CDR3 protein. The sample records roughly 630,000 distinct CDR3 sequences, 25% being singletons. The sequencing sample was made of naive CD8+ T cells from blood, with Jurkat cell RNA spiked in. Subset defined: FACS-sorted CD8+CD4-CCR7+CD45RA+ naive T cells. These receptors were obtained from a human donor in good health. Some libraries in this study had Jurkat cell RNA spiked in.

The V call is TRBV9, the J call TRBJ2-7, with D possibly TRBD2 on 6 matching bases. Trimming took 4 bases from V and 7 from J, leaving 21 bases between them. Germline-derived CDR1 and CDR2 are SGDLS and YYNGEE. CDR3 length: 15 residues. CDR3 protein: CASSLSGLSRGEQYF. The CDR3 DNA reads TGTGCCAGCAGCCTCTCCGGACTGTCCCGGGGGGAGCAGTACTTC. Filled out from reference TRBV9 and TRBJ2-7, the complete variable domain reads DSGVTQTPKHLITATGQRVTLRCSPRSGDLSVYWYQQSLDQGLQFLIQYYNGEERAKGNILERFSAQQFPDLHSELNLSSLELGDSALYFCASSLSGLSRGEQYFGPGTRLTVT.

This rearrangement joins TRBV19 to TRBJ2-1; TRBD2 matches at 9 bases. The CDR3 length is 15 residues. The V segment lost 7 bases and the J segment 4 bases; nucleotides outside the gene matches: 8. Germline lookup yields CDR1 LNHDA and CDR2 SQIVND (reference sequence). CDR3 nucleotide sequence: TGTGCCAGTAACCCGATGGCGGGAGGGTACAATGAGCAGTTCTTC. This sequence encodes CASNPMAGGYNEQFF.

Of note for this clonotype: This could be a read error, since a much larger clone is one nucleotide away. J is TRBJ2-6 and V is TRBV12-3 or TRBV12-4; D is uncertain. Deletions cut 5 bases from V and 2 bases from J, with 13 bases between. The CDR3 contains 16 residues. Here the CDR3 reads CASSPNLGTGANVLTF. The CDR3 DNA follows: TGTGCCAGCAGTCCGAACCTCGGTACTGGGGCCAACGTCCTGACTTTC.

V and J are TRBV5-4 and TRBJ2-1; D possibly matches TRBD1 or TRBD2 (7 bases each). The V end was cut by 0 bases, the J end by 3 bases, with 13 bases between. CDR1 SGHNT and CDR2 YYREEE come from the germline V gene (reference sequence). There are 16 residues in the CDR3. The CDR3 sequence: CASSLGQGGNYNEQFF. CDR3 bases: TGTGCCAGCAGCTTGGGGCAGGGGGGGAACTACAATGAGCAGTTCTTC.

The CDR3 bases are TGTGCCAGCAGCTCCGGGACAGGGAGAAACGAGCAGTACTTC. It translates to CASSSGTGRNEQYF. The chain joins TRBV6-5 to TRBJ2-7, with 9 bases fitting TRBD1. After removal of 6 bases from V and 5 bases from J, the junction contained 8 bases not matched to a gene. Germline CDR1 and CDR2: MNHEY and SVGAGI. The CDR3 is 14 amino acids.

Comment on this clonotype: With a much larger clone just one base away, this may be a read error. V gene TRBV7-9 combines with J gene TRBJ2-3; D remains ambiguous. CDR1 is SEHNR, CDR2 FQNEAQ, per germline (reference sequence). Trimming took off 3 bases at V and 5 bases at J, with 9 bases between the two ends. The CDR3 length is 13 residues. CDR3 nucleotides: TGTGCCAGCAGCTTCGTAGGGATAGATACGCAGTATTTT. Translation gives CASSFVGIDTQYF.

This clonotype was recorded at least ten times. The CDR3 DNA is TGTGCCAGCAGTTTATTTTCGGGACAGGGGCACTATGGCTACACCTTC. This gives the protein CASSLFSGQGHYGYTF. This chain uses TRBV12-3 or TRBV12-4 with TRBJ1-2, with 10 bases that match TRBD1. Losses at the gene ends were 2 bases for V and 3 bases for J; bases not matched to a gene: 6. The CDR3 is 16 residues long.

This clonotype was counted only a few times. The chain links TRBV30 to TRBJ2-4; D remains ambiguous. Between the trimmed V and J ends, which lost 0 bases and 1 base, there was a span of 7 bases. The CDR3 has 14 residues. CDR1 is GTSNPN, CDR2 SVGIG, per germline (reference sequence). Here the CDR3 DNA reads TGTGCCTGGAGTGTCGGTGGGGCCAAAAACATTCAGTACTTC. Its translation is CAWSVGGAKNIQYF.

V is TRBV3-1 and J is TRBJ2-1; no firm D call. V dropped 3 bases and J dropped 9 bases, with 9 bases sitting between them. The CDR3 consists of 12 residues. Germline lookup yields CDR1 LGHDT and CDR2 YNNKEL (reference sequence). The CDR3 DNA is TGTGCCAGCAGCCATGAGTTGGGTGAGCAGTTCTTC. Translation gives CASSHELGEQFF.

At least ten counts were recorded for this clonotype. The chain recombines TRBV20-1 with TRBJ2-7; D is perhaps TRBD2 (6 bases). The CDR3 sequence is 17 residues long. The germline gives CDR1 DFQATT, CDR2 SNEGSKA (reference sequence). V dropped 1 base and J dropped 6 bases, with 25 bases sitting between them. Written as DNA, the CDR3 is TGCAGTGCTAGAGTGGACGGCGGACTAAGCGGGCCCCTCGAGCAGTACTTC. Translated, it gives CSARVDGGLSGPLEQYF.

This clonotype has only a few counts. The V gene is TRBV4-1, the J gene TRBJ2-1, with 7 bases matching TRBD1. Germline CDR1 MGHRA, CDR2 YSYEKL. Unmatched junction bases numbered 12, after V lost 1 base and J lost 9 bases. The CDR3 extends over 16 amino acids. The CDR3 region is CASSQAGTAYYGEQFF. In nucleotides, the CDR3 is TGCGCCAGCAGCCAAGCCGGGACAGCCTATTACGGTGAGCAGTTCTTC.

As regards this clonotype: This could be a read error, since a much larger clone is one nucleotide away. The V gene is TRBV29-1, the J gene TRBJ1-1, with D possibly TRBD1 on 6 matching bases. The V and J ends lost 2 bases and 1 base respectively, with 20 bases between them. The CDR3 runs 17 residues. Germline V gene sequence: CDR1 SQVTM, CDR2 ANQGSEA. In nucleotides, the CDR3 is TGCAGCGTTGAAACAGGGAGGGTGCAAACGAAGAACACTGAAGCTTTCTTT. It specifies CSVETGRVQTKNTEAFF.

As regards this clonotype: A clone one base away is much larger, so this may be a read error. V is TRBV7-3 and J is TRBJ2-5, with D hard to call. Germline V gene data show CDR1 as SGHTA and CDR2 as FQGTGA. CDR3 size: 16 residues. Written as DNA, the CDR3 is TGTGCCAGCAGCCCATCCGGTCGGGCAATCCAAGAGACCCAGTGCTTC. This encodes CASSPSGRAIQETQCF.

This clonotype was recorded at least ten times. V gene TRBV29-1 combines with J gene TRBJ2-7; 7 positions agree with TRBD2. Germline CDR1 SQVTM, CDR2 ANQGSEA. The CDR3 extends over 12 amino acids. Germline trimming cut 7 bases from V and 2 bases from J; bases unmatched to any gene: 5. The CDR3 loop reads CSAEGLAYEQYF. The CDR3 DNA follows: TGCAGCGCCGAAGGACTAGCCTACGAGCAGTACTTC.

This clonotype was recorded a few times. The chain links TRBV6-5 to TRBJ1-4; D uncertain. Deletions cut 2 bases from V and 5 bases from J, with 12 bases between. Germline CDR1 is MNHEY and CDR2 is SVGAGI. This CDR3 has 15 residues. The CDR3 coding sequence is TGTGCCAGCAGTTACAGTATTACAGCAAATGAAAAACTGTTTTTT. Encoded protein: CASSYSITANEKLFF.

A word on this clonotype: A clone one base away is much larger, so this may be a read error. The rearrangement links TRBV7-9 to TRBJ1-1; tentative D call: TRBD1 (6 bases). This CDR3 has 17 residues. V lost 1 base and J 6 bases, leaving 21 bases between the germline ends. Germline V gene lookup returns CDR1 SEHNR and CDR2 FQNEAQ (reference sequence). In DNA form, the CDR3 reads TGTGCCAGCAGCTTAGACCCAGGGGAGCGCGCTGGTGCTGAAGCTTTCTTT. It translates to CASSLDPGERAGAEAFF.